Shown below are 22 T cell receptor beta chains from a single sample sequenced in a study of blood T cell repertoires in COVID-19. Only in-frame clones appear in the TCRdb table, and some are missing; sequencing was by immunoSEQ multiplex PCR. The table includes 70,000 or so clones, around 90% detected once. Input material: peripheral blood. The receptors derive from a woman of 80 years or more with active or convalescent COVID-19.

This clone appeared a single time. The V and J genes are TRBV5-1 and TRBJ2-3; D is unresolved. V lost 0 bases, J lost 2 bases, and 4 bases lay in between. CDR1 and CDR2 from the germline V gene are SGHRS and YFSETQ. The CDR3 sequence is 13 residues long. The CDR3 DNA sequence: TGCGCCAGCAGCTTGGACACCACAGATACGCAGTATTTT. This sequence encodes CASSLDTTDTQYF. Combining the CDR3 with reference TRBV5-1 and TRBJ2-3 gives the whole variable domain KAGVTQTPRYLIKTRGQQVTLSCSPISGHRSVSWYQQTPGQGLQFLFEYFSETQRNKGNFPGRFSGRQFSNSRSEMNVSTLELGDSALYLCASSLDTTDTQYFGPGTRLTVL.

The chain is built from TRBV5-1 and TRBJ2-2; 8 bases fit TRBD2. V was pared by 4 bases and J by 7 bases, with 12 bases of the junction left unmatched. CDR1 and CDR2 (germline): SGHRS, YFSETQ. This CDR3 is 16 amino acids long. In nucleotides, the CDR3 is TGCGCCAGCAGCACAACCCCTTATGCGGGGGGCGGGGAGCTGTTTTTT. Its translation is CASSTTPYAGGGELFF.

The chain couples TRBV7-2 to TRBJ1-1; D is unresolved. This CDR3 is built from 13 residues. V shed 1 base and J shed 1 base, with 4 bases lying between them. Germline CDR1 SGHTA, CDR2 FQGNSA. CDR3 DNA: TGTGCCAGCAGCTTAGGTCAGAACACTGAAGCTTTCTTT. It yields the protein CASSLGQNTEAFF.

This clone is a singleton in its sample. The chain employs TRBV4-3 and TRBJ1-2, with D hard to call. Germline V CDR1 and CDR2: LGHNA, YSLEER. The CDR3 is 12 amino acids. Trimming left V 4 bases short and J 8 bases short, with 11 bases between. CDR3 amino acids: CASSLSTGGYTF. The CDR3, as DNA: TGCGCCAGCAGCCTTTCGACGGGGGGCTACACCTTC.

The CDR3: CASSHMDRWGEKLFF. The CDR3, as DNA: TGCGCCAGCAGCCACATGGACAGGTGGGGTGAAAAACTGTTTTTT. The rearrangement links TRBV4-3 to TRBJ1-4; 7 bases agree with TRBD1. Germline trimming cut 3 bases from V and 7 bases from J; bases unmatched to any gene: 8. Germline V gene sequence: CDR1 LGHNA, CDR2 YSLEER. The CDR3 totals 15 residues.

V usage is TRBV12-3 or TRBV12-4 and J usage is TRBJ1-2; 8 nucleotides align to TRBD1. V shed 5 bases, J shed 14 bases, and the junction held 10 bases outside the gene matches. The CDR3 is 12 amino acids. The CDR3 protein is CASSPSDRARTF. In DNA form, the CDR3 reads TGTGCCAGCAGTCCTTCGGACAGGGCGAGGACCTTC.

This chain connects TRBV28 to TRBJ2-7, with 8 bases fitting TRBD1. Trimming cost V 5 bases and J 3 bases; bases outside gene matches: 9. The CDR3 extends over 15 amino acids. Germline loops: CDR1 MDHEN, CDR2 SYDVKM. The CDR3 here is CASSETGERVYEQYF. The CDR3 DNA reads TGTGCCAGCAGTGAGACAGGGGAGAGGGTCTACGAGCAGTACTTC.

The gene calls are TRBV9 and TRBJ1-1; 9 positions match TRBD1. The CDR3 loop spans 16 amino acids. Unmatched junction bases numbered 8, after V lost 0 bases and J lost 5 bases. The germline V gene has CDR1 SGDLS and CDR2 YYNGEE. The CDR3 region is CASSVAVQGAGTEAFF. Written as DNA, the CDR3 is TGTGCCAGCAGCGTAGCCGTACAGGGGGCGGGAACTGAAGCTTTCTTT.

The rearrangement links TRBV9 to TRBJ2-3, with 7 bases aligning to TRBD1. With 3 bases clipped from V and 11 bases from J, the junction kept 12 bases outside the gene matches. The CDR3 spans 14 residues. The germline V gene has CDR1 SGDLS and CDR2 YYNGEE. CDR3 in amino acids: CASSGDRVGGGQYF. CDR3 DNA sequence: TGTGCCAGCAGCGGCGACAGGGTGGGTGGAGGGCAGTATTTT.

The chain has TRBV5-1 and TRBJ1-2; the match to TRBD1 covers 7 bases. Germline assignment: CDR1 SGHRS and CDR2 YFSETQ. Germline trimming cut 2 bases from V and 5 bases from J; bases unmatched to any gene: 9. The CDR3 is made up of 15 amino acids. CDR3 coding DNA: TGCGCCAGCAGCTTTGAGGGGGCTGGAGGGTATGGCTACACCTTC. It codes for CASSFEGAGGYGYTF. The complete variable domain, with remaining parts taken from reference TRBV5-1 and TRBJ1-2, reads KAGVTQTPRYLIKTRGQQVTLSCSPISGHRSVSWYQQTPGQGLQFLFEYFSETQRNKGNFPGRFSGRQFSNSRSEMNVSTLELGDSALYLCASSFEGAGGYGYTFGSGTRLTVV.

This clone was observed a single time. This rearrangement joins TRBV10-1 to TRBJ2-7, with TRBD1 identical over 7 bases. Trimming at V came to 7 bases and at J to 4 bases, leaving 1 base not matched to a gene. CDR1 is WNHNN, CDR2 SYGVQD, per germline (reference sequence). This CDR3 comprises 11 residues. The CDR3 spells CASKQGYEQYF. For the CDR3, the DNA is TGCGCCAGCAAACAGGGGTACGAGCAGTACTTC.

The rearrangement joins TRBV18 to TRBJ1-6; D may be TRBD1 (5 bases). This CDR3 is built from 14 residues. Germline V CDR1 and CDR2: KGHSH, LQKENI. The V end was cut by 4 bases, the J end by 7 bases, with 11 bases between. The CDR3: CASSLSGENSPLHF. The CDR3 region has the DNA TGTGCCAGCTCACTCTCGGGGGAAAATTCACCCCTCCACTTT.

This chain uses TRBV19 with TRBJ1-5, with 10 nucleotides matching TRBD1. V trimming: 9 bases; J trimming: 4 bases; junction bases outside the gene matches: 6. This CDR3 is 14 amino acids long. Germline CDR1 LNHDA, CDR2 SQIVND (reference sequence). DNA of the CDR3: TGTGCCAGCATGACAGGGGGCGGAAATCAGCCCCAGCATTTT. This encodes CASMTGGGNQPQHF. The whole variable domain, filled in from reference TRBV19 and TRBJ1-5, reads DGGITQSPKYLFRKEGQNVTLSCEQNLNHDAMYWYRQDPGQGLRLIYYSQIVNDFQKGDIAEGYSVSREKKESFPLTVTSAQKNPTAFYLCASMTGGGNQPQHFGDGTRLSIL.

The sample holds a few counts of this clone. The chain couples TRBV6-1 to TRBJ1-6; 10 bases are a match to TRBD1. Per the germline V gene, CDR1 is MNHNS and CDR2 is SASEGT. V lost 4 bases, J lost 5 bases, and 8 bases stayed unmatched. CDR3 size: 17 residues. The CDR3 sequence is CASSARQGARNNSPLHF. For the CDR3, the DNA is TGTGCCAGCAGTGCCCGACAGGGGGCGCGGAATAATTCACCCCTCCACTTT.

The rearrangement uses TRBV19 and TRBJ2-1; 7 nucleotides match TRBD1. From germline, CDR1 is LNHDA and CDR2 SQIVND (reference sequence). The CDR3 runs 15 residues. V shed 8 bases, J shed 6 bases, and the junction held 13 bases outside the gene matches. The DNA for the CDR3 is TGTGCCAGTGGAGGACAGACAGGGAAAGTCAATGAGCAGTTCTTC. Protein sequence: CASGGQTGKVNEQFF. Drawing the rest from reference TRBV19 and TRBJ2-1, the complete variable domain is DGGITQSPKYLFRKEGQNVTLSCEQNLNHDAMYWYRQDPGQGLRLIYYSQIVNDFQKGDIAEGYSVSREKKESFPLTVTSAQKNPTAFYLCASGGQTGKVNEQFFGPGTRLTVL.

The chain employs TRBV28 and TRBJ1-2; TRBD1 aligns across 9 bases. This CDR3 comprises 15 residues. With 5 bases clipped from V and 4 bases from J, the junction kept 8 bases outside the gene matches. CDR1 MDHEN and CDR2 SYDVKM come from the germline V gene. This CDR3 is CASSPAGTGTYGYTF. In DNA, the CDR3 is TGTGCCAGCAGTCCTGCGGGGACAGGGACCTATGGCTACACCTTC.

This chain connects TRBV11-2 to TRBJ1-1; 12 nucleotides match TRBD1. The length of the CDR3 is 17 residues. V lost 5 bases, J lost 3 bases, and 10 bases stayed unmatched. Germline values: CDR1 SGHAT, CDR2 FQNNGV. CDR3 coding DNA: TGTGCCAGCAGCCAACAACCGGGACAGGGGGCGGACACTGAAGCTTTCTTT. This gives the protein CASSQQPGQGADTEAFF.

The chain carries TRBV28 and TRBJ1-2; D unresolved. CDR1 and CDR2 from the germline V gene are MDHEN and SYDVKM. CDR3 length: 14 amino acids. Trimming shortened V by 3 bases and J by 2 bases, and 10 bases separated the two germline ends. The CDR3 region is CASSLYSSNYGYTF. CDR3 in DNA: TGTGCCAGCAGTTTGTATAGTTCCAACTATGGCTACACCTTC.

The CDR3: CASSLDRPSTDTQYF. Written as DNA, the CDR3 is TGTGCCAGCAGCTTAGACAGACCTAGCACAGATACGCAGTATTTT. The chain links TRBV7-2 to TRBJ2-3; unclear D gene. V lost 1 base, J lost 0 bases, and 8 bases lay in between. Germline-derived CDR1 and CDR2 are SGHTA and FQGNSA. The CDR3 extends over 15 amino acids.

J is TRBJ1-1 and V is TRBV13, with D perhaps TRBD1 (5 bases). V was pared by 3 bases and J by 1 base, with 6 bases between. CDR1 and CDR2 from the germline V gene are PRHDT and FYEKMQ (reference sequence). This CDR3 comprises 13 residues. Written as DNA, the CDR3 is TGTGCCAGCAGCTTTGACAGGAACACTGAAGCTTTCTTT. The encoded protein is CASSFDRNTEAFF.

V usage is TRBV9 and J usage is TRBJ2-3; 11 positions agree with TRBD2. The CDR3 length is 15 residues. CDR1 and CDR2 from the germline V gene are SGDLS and YYNGEE. The J segment lost 6 bases and the V segment lost 0 bases, leaving 3 bases of the junction unmatched. The CDR3 sequence is CASSVDVAGGDTQYF. CDR3 coding DNA: TGTGCCAGCAGCGTAGATGTAGCGGGAGGGGATACGCAGTATTTT.

The chain uses TRBV27 and TRBJ2-5; D is possibly TRBD2 (6 bases). Germline V lookup: CDR1 MNHEY, CDR2 SMNVEV (reference sequence). With 1 base removed from V and 7 bases from J, the gap between germline ends came to 13 bases. The CDR3 is 14 amino acids. CDR3 residues: CASSLWRGFGTQYF. In DNA form, the CDR3 reads TGTGCCAGCAGTTTATGGCGGGGCTTCGGGACCCAGTACTTC.